The rows below give T cell receptor beta chains drawn from one sample of a study of T cells in localized non-small cell lung cancer. TCRdb keeps only in-frame clones here, not all; method: immunoSEQ multiplex PCR. There are under 100,000 clones in the sample; around 89% occur only once, and around a fifth lies in the top ten. The material was peripheral blood, obtained before any cancer treatment. The receptors were gathered from a woman aged 35-75 years with stage I squamous cell lung carcinoma. Each CDR3 is given with its conserved first and last residue. The order of the fields is CDR3 length, J gene, clone size, D gene, V gene, CDR3 protein, CDR3 DNA. The D gene is left open where the match is weak. The size field is filled for only some rows; it gives once, few, many or a size class.

15 TRBJ2-5 . TRBD1 TRBV9 CASSSRTGGGETQYF TGTGCCAGCAGCTCCCGGACAGGGGGCGGTGAGACCCAGTACTTC
12 TRBJ2-5 . . TRBV29-1 CSVGTGQETQYF TGCAGCGTTGGCACAGGGCAAGAGACCCAGTACTTC
16 TRBJ2-3 . TRBD2 TRBV7-9 CASSGRLAGGHEPKYF TGTGCCAGCAGCGGACGACTAGCGGGGGGCCACGAACCGAAGTATTTT
13 TRBJ2-3 . . TRBV7-9 CASSFLGADTQYF TGTGCCAGCAGCTTCCTTGGCGCAGATACGCAGTATTTT
14 TRBJ1-5 . TRBD1 TRBV5-4 CASSHRGSNQPQHF TGTGCCAGCAGCCACAGGGGGAGCAATCAGCCCCAGCATTTT
15 TRBJ2-7 . . TRBV5-1 CASRTDSPAFYEQYF TGCGCCAGCAGAACCGACAGCCCTGCCTTCTACGAGCAGTACTTC
16 TRBJ1-1 . . TRBV18 CASSPSGRIMNTEAFF TGTGCCAGCTCCCCTTCGGGACGGATCATGAACACTGAAGCTTTCTTT
16 TRBJ1-3 . . TRBV10-3 CAISESTRGSGNTIYF TGTGCCATCAGTGAGTCGACTCGGGGAAGTGGAAACACCATATATTTT
13 TRBJ2-3 . TRBD1 TRBV7-3 CASSGTGGDTQYF TGTGCCAGCAGCGGGACAGGGGGGGATACGCAGTATTTT
18 TRBJ2-3 . TRBD1 TRBV9 CASSRHPRTGEGTDTQYF TGTGCCAGCAGCAGGCATCCAAGGACAGGGGAAGGGACAGATACGCAGTATTTT
14 TRBJ2-7 once TRBD1 TRBV5-1 CASSLGTGFYEQYF TGCGCCAGCAGTCTGGGGACAGGGTTCTACGAGCAGTACTTC
17 TRBJ2-7 . . TRBV5-5 CASSNRTVRPGVYEQYF TGTGCCAGCAGCAATCGGACAGTTCGGCCTGGGGTCTACGAGCAGTACTTC
13 TRBJ2-3 once . TRBV7-3 CASSLGGADTQYF TGTGCCAGCAGCTTAGGGGGGGCGGATACGCAGTATTTT
12 TRBJ1-2 once . TRBV7-9 CASSRDVYGYTF TGTGCCAGCAGCCGGGACGTCTATGGCTACACCTTC
11 TRBJ2-5 . . TRBV2 CALGSQETQYF TGTGCCCTCGGTTCCCAAGAGACCCAGTACTTC
15 TRBJ2-3 . . TRBV7-7 CASSLLGGDPDTQYF TGTGCTAGCAGCTTACTGGGAGGTGACCCAGATACGCAGTATTTT
15 TRBJ1-2 . TRBD1 TRBV5-6 CASTGMDRGPYGYTF TGTGCCAGCACCGGGATGGACAGGGGGCCCTATGGCTACACCTTC
14 TRBJ2-1 . TRBD2 TRBV19 CASSIDRAGGEQFF TGTGCCAGTAGTATAGATCGAGCGGGGGGTGAGCAGTTCTTC
15 TRBJ1-6 . TRBD1 TRBV14 CASSHTTGGWGPLHF TGTGCCAGCAGCCACACGACAGGGGGCTGGGGACCCCTCCACTTT
15 TRBJ2-7 few . TRBV9 CASSVDPGEFDEQYF TGTGCCAGCAGCGTAGATCCAGGGGAATTTGACGAGCAGTACTTC
12 TRBJ1-1 . . TRBV7-2 CASSLVHTEAFF TGTGCCAGCAGCTTAGTCCACACTGAAGCTTTCTTT
12 TRBJ2-3 . . TRBV18 CASSPRTDTQYF TGTGCCAGCTCACCACGAACAGATACGCAGTATTTT
14 TRBJ1-1 . . TRBV9 CASSVAPGDTEAFF TGTGCCAGCAGCGTAGCGCCAGGGGACACTGAAGCTTTCTTT
12 TRBJ2-7 . . TRBV30 CAWRRGVNEQYF TGTGCCTGGAGGAGGGGGGTGAACGAGCAGTACTTC
15 TRBJ1-5 . TRBD1 TRBV19 CASSTDRDPDQPQHF TGTGCCAGTAGTACCGACAGGGATCCTGATCAGCCCCAGCATTTT
12 TRBJ1-2 . . TRBV6-5 CASSERELGYTF TGTGCCAGCAGTGAACGGGAACTTGGCTACACCTTC
12 TRBJ1-2 once . TRBV7-9 CASSLASYGYTF TGTGCCAGCAGCTTAGCGAGCTATGGCTACACCTTC
14 TRBJ1-2 few . TRBV11-2 CASSLVEMNYGYTF TGTGCCAGCAGCTTAGTAGAGATGAACTATGGCTACACCTTC
13 TRBJ2-7 few . TRBV15 CATSSQGRYEQYF TGTGCCACCAGCAGCCAGGGGCGTTACGAGCAGTACTTC
15 TRBJ2-3 . TRBD2 TRBV30 CAWSVGSGGTDTQYF TGTGCCTGGAGTGTTGGTAGCGGGGGGACAGATACGCAGTATTTT
13 TRBJ1-5 . . TRBV11-1 CASSLRSNQPQHF TGTGCCAGCAGCTTGAGGAGCAATCAGCCCCAGCATTTT
13 TRBJ1-1 . . TRBV2 CASRAQMNTEAFF TGTGCCAGCAGAGCTCAGATGAACACTGAAGCTTTCTTT
14 TRBJ1-2 . TRBD1 TRBV6-5 CASASGQGSRGYTF TGTGCCAGCGCCAGCGGACAGGGGTCGCGGGGCTACACCTTC
14 TRBJ2-3 once . TRBV2 CASLTGTLTDTQYF TGTGCCAGCCTAACCGGGACTCTCACAGATACGCAGTATTTT
13 TRBJ2-5 . . TRBV28 CASSRGREETQYF TGTGCCAGCAGCCGGGGCAGAGAAGAGACCCAGTACTTC
14 TRBJ1-1 . . TRBV19 CASTLKAGAGEAFF TGTGCCAGTACCCTCAAAGCGGGGGCAGGTGAAGCTTTCTTT
13 TRBJ2-7 once TRBD1 TRBV27 CASSRTGDYEQYF TGTGCCAGCAGTAGGACAGGGGACTACGAGCAGTACTTC
17 TRBJ2-4 . . TRBV7-8 CASSSMDSSGPENIQYF TGTGCCAGCAGCTCGATGGACTCCTCGGGTCCCGAAAACATTCAGTACTTC
15 TRBJ2-6 . . TRBV9 CASSVDRAGANVLTF TGTGCCAGCAGCGTAGACCGGGCTGGGGCCAACGTCCTGACTTTC
14 TRBJ1-5 . TRBD1 TRBV7-9 CASSLTGLNQPQHF TGTGCCAGCAGCTTGACAGGGCTCAATCAGCCCCAGCATTTT
15 TRBJ2-3 . . TRBV7-3 CASSLSGYGSDTQYF TGTGCCAGCAGCTTATCCGGCTACGGATCAGATACGCAGTATTTT
14 TRBJ1-1 . TRBD1 TRBV5-4 CASRTQGANTEAFF TGTGCCAGCAGAACCCAGGGGGCGAACACTGAAGCTTTCTTT
13 TRBJ2-1 . . TRBV2 CASKEGALNEQFF TGTGCCAGCAAGGAGGGGGCGCTAAATGAGCAGTTCTTC
15 TRBJ2-1 . TRBD2 TRBV10-3 CATGLAGGSYNEQFF TGTGCCACAGGACTAGCGGGGGGGTCCTACAATGAGCAGTTCTTC
17 TRBJ1-5 . . TRBV2 CASSESSGLGSNQPQHF TGTGCCAGCAGTGAATCTTCAGGGTTGGGCAGCAATCAGCCCCAGCATTTT
14 TRBJ2-3 . . TRBV6-5 CASTESQPTDTQYF TGTGCCAGCACCGAAAGCCAGCCGACAGATACGCAGTATTTT
14 TRBJ1-2 . TRBD1 TRBV6-5 CASSTGQGAYGYTF TGTGCCAGCAGTACGGGACAGGGGGCTTATGGCTACACCTTC
11 TRBJ1-4 once . TRBV12-5 CASGFGEKLFF TGTGCTAGTGGTTTTGGTGAAAAACTGTTTTTT
17 TRBJ1-6 . . TRBV19 CATGPRGRISYNSPLHF TGTGCCACCGGCCCCAGGGGAAGGATCTCCTATAATTCACCCCTCCACTTT
11 TRBJ1-1 . . TRBV5-6 CASSSGEEAFF TGTGCCAGCAGCTCGGGGGAAGAAGCTTTCTTT
17 TRBJ2-3 few . TRBV4-1 CASSQEGGRVGPDTQYF TGCGCCAGCAGCCAAGAGGGGGGACGGGTTGGACCGGATACGCAGTATTTT
15 TRBJ1-6 . . TRBV5-4 CASSSAGPNNSPLHF TGTGCCAGCAGCTCGGCAGGACCTAATAATTCACCCCTCCACTTT
17 TRBJ2-1 . TRBD2 TRBV9 CASSVLFSGGASGEQFF TGTGCCAGCAGCGTCCTATTTAGCGGGGGGGCTAGCGGTGAGCAGTTCTTC